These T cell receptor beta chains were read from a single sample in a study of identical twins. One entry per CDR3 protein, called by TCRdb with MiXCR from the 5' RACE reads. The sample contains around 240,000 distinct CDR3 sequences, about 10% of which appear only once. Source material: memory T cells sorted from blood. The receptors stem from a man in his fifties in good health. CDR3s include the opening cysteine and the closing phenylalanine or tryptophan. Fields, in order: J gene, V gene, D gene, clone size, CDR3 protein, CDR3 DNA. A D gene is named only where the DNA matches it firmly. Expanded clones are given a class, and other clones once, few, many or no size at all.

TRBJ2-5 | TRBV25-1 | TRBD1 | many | CASNLGSGGQETQYF | TGTGCCAGCAACTTAGGGTCAGGGGGCCAAGAGACCCAGTACTTC
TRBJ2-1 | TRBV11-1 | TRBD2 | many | CASSPGLAGGDEQFF | TGTGCCAGCAGCCCTGGACTAGCGGGGGGGGATGAGCAGTTCTTC
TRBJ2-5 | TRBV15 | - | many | CATSRVIGREETQYF | TGTGCCACCAGCAGAGTCATCGGAAGGGAAGAGACCCAGTACTTC
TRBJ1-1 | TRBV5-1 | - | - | CASSDGGAEAFF | TGCGCCAGCAGCGACGGGGGGGCTGAAGCTTTCTTT
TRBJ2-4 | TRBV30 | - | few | CAWAYGGGGASKNIQYF | TGTGCCTGGGCGTACGGGGGAGGGGGCGCGTCCAAAAACATTCAGTACTTC
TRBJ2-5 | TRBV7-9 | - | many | CASSSNGQGGETQYF | TGTGCCAGCAGCTCGAACGGACAGGGAGGGGAGACCCAGTACTTC
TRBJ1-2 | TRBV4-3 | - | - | CASSQDWRALNYGYTF | TGCGCCAGCAGCCAAGACTGGCGGGCCCTCAACTATGGCTACACCTTC
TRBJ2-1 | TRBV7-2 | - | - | CASSFLGSGRKQFF | TGTGCCAGCAGCTTTCTGGGGAGCGGACGAAAGCAGTTCTTC
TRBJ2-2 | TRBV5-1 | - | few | CASSFPLGDTGELFF | TGCGCCAGCAGCTTCCCCTTAGGGGACACCGGGGAGCTGTTTTTT
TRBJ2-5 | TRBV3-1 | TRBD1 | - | CASSQGTGPQYF | TGTGCCAGCAGCCAGGGGACAGGGCCCCAGTACTTC
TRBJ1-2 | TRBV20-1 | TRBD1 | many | CSARPDRGPYGYTF | TGCAGTGCTAGACCCGACAGGGGCCCCTATGGCTACACCTTC
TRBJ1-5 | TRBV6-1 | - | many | CASKMRSRQPQHF | TGTGCCAGCAAGATGAGGAGTCGTCAGCCCCAGCATTTT
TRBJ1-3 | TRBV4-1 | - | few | CDKVGWAGNTIYF | TGCGACAAAGTGGGTTGGGCTGGAAACACCATATATTTT
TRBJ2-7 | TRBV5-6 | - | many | CASRSTTDEQYF | TGTGCCAGCAGGTCAACTACCGACGAGCAGTACTTC
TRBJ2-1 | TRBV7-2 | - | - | CASSGGTVNEQFF | TGTGCCAGCAGCGGGGGGACTGTCAATGAGCAGTTCTTC
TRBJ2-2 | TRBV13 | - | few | CASSLKARTGELFF | TGTGCCAGCAGCTTAAAGGCACGCACCGGGGAGCTGTTTTTT
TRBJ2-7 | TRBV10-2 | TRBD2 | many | CASTEGTSGSYHEQYF | TGCGCCAGCACCGAGGGGACTAGCGGGAGCTACCACGAGCAGTACTTC
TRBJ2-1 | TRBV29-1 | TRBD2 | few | CSVEPKTSTYEQFF | TGCAGCGTTGAACCAAAGACTAGCACCTATGAGCAGTTCTTC